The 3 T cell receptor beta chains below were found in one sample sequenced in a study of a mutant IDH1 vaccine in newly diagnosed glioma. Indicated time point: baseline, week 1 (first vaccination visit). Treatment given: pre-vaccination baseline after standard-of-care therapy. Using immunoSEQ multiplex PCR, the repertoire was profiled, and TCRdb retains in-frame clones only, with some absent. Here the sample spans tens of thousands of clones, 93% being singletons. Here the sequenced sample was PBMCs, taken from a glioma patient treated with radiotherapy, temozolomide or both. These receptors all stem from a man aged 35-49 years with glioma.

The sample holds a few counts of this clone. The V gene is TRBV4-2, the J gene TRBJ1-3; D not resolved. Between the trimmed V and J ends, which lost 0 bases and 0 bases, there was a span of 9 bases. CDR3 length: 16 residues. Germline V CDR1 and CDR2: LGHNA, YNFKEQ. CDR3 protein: CASSQDLVHSGNTIYF. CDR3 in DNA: TGTGCCAGCAGCCAAGATTTGGTCCACTCTGGAAACACCATATATTTT.

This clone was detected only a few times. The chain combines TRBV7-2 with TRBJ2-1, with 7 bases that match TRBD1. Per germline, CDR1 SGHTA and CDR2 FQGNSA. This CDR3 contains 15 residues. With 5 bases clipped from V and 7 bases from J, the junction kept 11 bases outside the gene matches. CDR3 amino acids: CASSPRDSRRNEQFF. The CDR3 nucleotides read TGTGCCAGCAGCCCTCGGGACAGCCGCCGGAATGAGCAGTTCTTC.

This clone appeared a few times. This CDR3 reads CASSLELTRGRNNEQFF. In DNA form, the CDR3 reads TGTGCCAGCAGCTTGGAACTGACCAGGGGGCGGAACAATGAGCAGTTCTTC. This sequence joins TRBV5-5 and TRBJ2-1; 8 bases agree with TRBD1. The V gene's germline CDR1 is SGHKS and CDR2 YYEKEE (reference sequence). V lost 0 bases and J lost 5; bases outside the gene matches: 10. This CDR3 has 17 amino acids.